The rows below give T cell receptor beta chains drawn from one sample of a study of CD8+ T cells in alopecia areata. Profiling relied on immunoSEQ multiplex PCR, and the TCRdb table lists in-frame clones only, not all of them. Seen here are some 220,000 clones, around 57% observed once, and the top ten hold about 1.6%. Sequenced material: CD4+ T cells sorted from blood, taken at week 4, from a patient treated with tofacitinib. These receptors all stem from a human donor with alopecia areata. The CDR3 runs from the conserved cysteine through the conserved F or W. A D gene is named only where the DNA matches it firmly. Clone size, where shown, is once, few, many, or a class for clones that have expanded.

D gene	clone size	V gene	J gene	CDR3 DNA	CDR3 protein
TRBD1	.	TRBV29-1	TRBJ2-5	TGCAGCGTTAATGAGGGGGCCGAGACCCAGTACTTC	CSVNEGAETQYF
.	.	TRBV29-1	TRBJ1-1	TGCAGCGTTGAAGAAGGAAGCAATTGGGTCACTGAAGCTTTCTTT	CSVEEGSNWVTEAFF
TRBD2	few	TRBV5-6	TRBJ2-3	TGTGCCAGCAGCTTGTTGGGTCTAGCGGGGGGCGGAGATACGCAGTATTTT	CASSLLGLAGGGDTQYF
.	.	TRBV7-9	TRBJ1-1	TGTGCCAGCAGCTTAAGTATGAACACTGAAGCTTTCTTT	CASSLSMNTEAFF
TRBD1	.	TRBV30	TRBJ1-5	TGTGCCTGGAGTCCCGGGACAGGGCAGCCCCAGCATTTT	CAWSPGTGQPQHF
.	.	TRBV25-1	TRBJ2-7	TGTGCCAGCAGTGCCCCATTAGCCGGGGTTGGGTACGAGCAGTACTTC	CASSAPLAGVGYEQYF
.	.	TRBV7-2	TRBJ2-6	TGTGCCAGCAGCTTGGGAGGTGGGGCCAACGTCCTGACTTTC	CASSLGGGANVLTF
TRBD1	few	TRBV11-3	TRBJ2-2	TGTGCCAGCAGCAGGATACAGGGGACGAACACCGGGGAGCTGTTTTTT	CASSRIQGTNTGELFF
.	few	TRBV29-1	TRBJ2-7	TGCAGCGCCGGACATTCCTACGAGCAGTACTTC	CSAGHSYEQYF
.	.	TRBV5-1	TRBJ2-7	TGCGCCAGCACACGAACCGGCTCCTACGAGCAGTACTTC	CASTRTGSYEQYF
.	.	TRBV5-6	TRBJ2-5	TGTGCCAGCAGCTCTACAGGAAACCAAGAGACCCAGTACTTC	CASSSTGNQETQYF
.	few	TRBV4-1	TRBJ1-4	TGCGCCAGCAGCCTCGGGCTTTATGAAAAACTGTTTTTT	CASSLGLYEKLFF
TRBD1	.	TRBV6-5	TRBJ2-7	TGTGCCAGCAGTCCGGGACAGGGTTCGAACGAGCAGTACTTC	CASSPGQGSNEQYF
.	few	TRBV7-2	TRBJ1-2	TGTGCCAGCAGCTTGGGACGCTGGTATGGCTACACCTTC	CASSLGRWYGYTF
.	few	TRBV30	TRBJ2-5	TGTGCCTGGGGGGCCAACCAAGAGACCCAGTACTTC	CAWGANQETQYF
.	.	TRBV18	TRBJ1-2	TGTGCCAGCTCACCAATCCAGGGGAACTATGGCTACACCTTC	CASSPIQGNYGYTF
.	few	TRBV6-1	TRBJ2-2	TGTGCCAGCAGCCCCAAGACAGGAAAGTGGGGGGAGCTGTTTTTT	CASSPKTGKWGELFF
.	.	TRBV19	TRBJ1-5	TGTGCCAGTAGTCGTGGGGACATCACCCGCGGCAATCAGCCCCAGCATTTT	CASSRGDITRGNQPQHF
.	.	TRBV7-3	TRBJ1-6	TGTGCCAGCAGCTTAACGTCCAGGAATTCACCCCTCCACTTT	CASSLTSRNSPLHF
.	.	TRBV4-3	TRBJ2-3	TGCGCCAGCAGCCGCGGACAGTTTTTCACAGATACGCAGTATTTT	CASSRGQFFTDTQYF
.	few	TRBV7-8	TRBJ1-5	TGTGCCAGCAGCTTAGACGGGTATAGCAATCAGCCCCAGCATTTT	CASSLDGYSNQPQHF
.	.	TRBV6-4	TRBJ1-5	TGTGCCAGCAGCAACGGGGGTATGCAGCCCCAGCATTTT	CASSNGGMQPQHF
TRBD2	few	TRBV6-6	TRBJ2-3	TGTGCCAGCAGTTTCACCTCTAGCGGGGGGATAGATACGCAGTATTTT	CASSFTSSGGIDTQYF
.	once	TRBV7-2	TRBJ1-5	TGTGCCAGCAGCTTAGGGGGTACGGCCCAGCATTTT	CASSLGGTAQHF
.	few	TRBV15	TRBJ1-1	TGTGCCACCAGCAGAGATCTTGAGAACACTGAAGCTTTCTTT	CATSRDLENTEAFF
.	.	TRBV25-1	TRBJ1-2	TGTGCCAGCAGTGATGTGGGTGAACGTTATGGCTACACCTTC	CASSDVGERYGYTF
.	.	TRBV7-2	TRBJ1-6	TGTGCCAGCAGTTTGCCGGGCCCATATTCACCCCTCCACTTT	CASSLPGPYSPLHF
.	.	TRBV29-1	TRBJ1-2	TGCAGCGTTGGTGACACAAACTATGGCTACACCTTC	CSVGDTNYGYTF
TRBD1	.	TRBV30	TRBJ1-5	TGTGCCTGGAGCTGGACAGGCTCGGGCAATCAGCCCCAGCATTTT	CAWSWTGSGNQPQHF
TRBD2	.	TRBV6-5	TRBJ2-1	TGTGCCAGCAGTTCCCGTACTAGCGGAGCATACAATGAGCAGTTCTTC	CASSSRTSGAYNEQFF
.	many	TRBV7-2	TRBJ2-2	TGTGCCAGCAGCTTAACATCAGGGACCGGGGAGCTGTTTTTT	CASSLTSGTGELFF
.	once	TRBV30	TRBJ2-3	TGTGCCTGGAGTGGTGGCCGGAGCGCTTACACAGATACGCAGTATTTT	CAWSGGRSAYTDTQYF
.	.	TRBV9	TRBJ2-3	TGTGCCAGCAGCGTAATTGCTACTTACACAGATACGCAGTATTTT	CASSVIATYTDTQYF
.	.	TRBV9	TRBJ1-2	TGTGCCAGCAGCGTAGCAGGGGCTAAACTCTATGGCTACACCTTC	CASSVAGAKLYGYTF
.	few	TRBV19	TRBJ2-7	TGTGCCAGTAGTCCCGAGAGGGCCATGGGATCCTACGAGCAGTACTTC	CASSPERAMGSYEQYF
TRBD2	.	TRBV10-2	TRBJ2-1	TGCGCCAGCAGTGTCCTAGCGGGGGGACCCGGTAACAATGAGCAGTTCTTC	CASSVLAGGPGNNEQFF
TRBD1	.	TRBV27	TRBJ1-5	TGTGCCAGCAGTCCCAGACAGGGATCGGGCAATCAGCCCCAGCATTTT	CASSPRQGSGNQPQHF
.	.	TRBV11-2	TRBJ2-7	TGTGCCAGCAGCTTAGCAGACGAGCAGTACTTC	CASSLADEQYF
.	.	TRBV30	TRBJ1-3	TGTGCCGGACATACTGTAGGAAACACCATATATTTT	CAGHTVGNTIYF
.	.	TRBV7-2	TRBJ2-7	TGTGCCAGCAGCTGGCAGGGGTACGAGCAGTACTTC	CASSWQGYEQYF
TRBD2	.	TRBV5-1	TRBJ2-7	TGCGCCAGCAGCGAAACTAGCGACGAGCAGTACTTC	CASSETSDEQYF
TRBD1	.	TRBV2	TRBJ1-6	TGTGCCAGATCGACAGGGAAGAGTTCACCCCTCCACTTT	CARSTGKSSPLHF
.	few	TRBV19	TRBJ2-2	TGTGCCAGTAGTATTTACGCAGGGACGAACACCGGGGAGCTGTTTTTT	CASSIYAGTNTGELFF